The 30 T cell receptor beta chains reported below all come from one sample, sequenced in a study of CD39 and CD103 CD8 tumor-infiltrating T cells. Some clones are missing from TCRdb's copy, which holds only in-frame ones; the method was immunoSEQ multiplex PCR. This table holds some 16,000 clones, around nine tenths found once. Sequencing was performed on CD8+ T cells sorted from blood. Specified subset: total memory CD8 T cells (CD45RA-CCR7+/-) from blood or uninvolved lymph node. These receptors were collected from a human donor with head and neck squamous cell carcinoma.

J is TRBJ2-5 and V is TRBV5-6; the D call may be TRBD1 or TRBD2 (5 bases each). Germline V lookup: CDR1 SGHDT, CDR2 YYEEEE. The CDR3 covers 15 residues. V was cut by 2 bases and J by 1 base, with 12 bases left in between. The chain's CDR3 is CASSFSGTAQETQYF. Here the CDR3 DNA reads TGTGCCAGCAGCTTCTCCGGGACGGCCCAAGAGACCCAGTACTTC.

The rearrangement links TRBV6-5 to TRBJ1-2; D gene unclear. The CDR3 loop spans 16 amino acids. The V end was cut by 0 bases, the J end by 4 bases, with 15 bases between. The germline gives CDR1 MNHEY, CDR2 SVGAGI. Here the CDR3 reads CASSYSGGVPLYGYTF. CDR3 bases: TGTGCCAGCAGTTACTCAGGCGGGGTCCCACTCTATGGCTACACCTTC.

The chain joins TRBV7-9 to TRBJ2-3; TRBD1 agrees at 7 bases. This CDR3 has 15 residues. Germline V gene data show CDR1 as SEHNR and CDR2 as FQNEAQ (reference sequence). The junction had 4 bases not matched to a gene; V was cut back by 0 bases and J by 4 bases. In DNA, the CDR3 is TGTGCCAGCAGCTTAGCAGGGGGCTCCTCAGATACGCAGTATTTT. Translated: CASSLAGGSSDTQYF.

This clone was counted once. The J gene is TRBJ1-1, the V gene TRBV28, with D uncertain. From germline, CDR1 is MDHEN and CDR2 SYDVKM. V lost 6 bases and J 1 base, leaving 9 bases between the germline ends. The CDR3 runs 13 residues. DNA for the CDR3: TGTGCCAGCAGCTTAACCGAGAACACTGAAGCTTTCTTT. This codes for CASSLTENTEAFF.

The chain joins TRBV29-1 to TRBJ2-3; 11 bases are a match to TRBD1. Germline V CDR1 and CDR2: SQVTM, ANQGSEA. V trimming: 4 bases; J trimming: 6 bases; junction bases outside the gene matches: 9. The CDR3 is 15 amino acids. The CDR3 DNA reads as TGCAGCGTTGGCAGGGACAGGGGGATAGGGGATACGCAGTATTTT. Residues: CSVGRDRGIGDTQYF.

This chain links TRBV6-5 with TRBJ2-1; D gene ambiguous. This CDR3 is built from 15 residues. The germline V and J ends were trimmed by 2 bases and 4 bases, with 12 bases remaining between them. Germline CDR1 reads MNHEY; CDR2 reads SVGAGI. The CDR3 DNA reads TGTGCCAGCAGTTACGGAAGGTTTTCATACAATGAGCAGTTCTTC. Translation: CASSYGRFSYNEQFF.

The rearrangement joins TRBV4-1 to TRBJ2-7; D is uncertain. The germline CDR1 and CDR2 sequences are MGHRA and YSYEKL. CDR3 length: 15 residues. Trimming left V 0 bases short and J 3 bases short, with 12 bases between. CDR3 sequence: CASSQDHPPGYEQYF. CDR3 coding DNA: TGCGCCAGCAGCCAAGATCATCCCCCCGGCTACGAGCAGTACTTC.

This clone was seen just once. The chain employs TRBV28 and TRBJ1-3; D possibly corresponds to TRBD1 (5 bases). This CDR3 is 16 amino acids long. Trimming shortened V by 3 bases and J by 8 bases, and 20 bases separated the two germline ends. Germline V gene data show CDR1 as MDHEN and CDR2 as SYDVKM. The CDR3 loop is CASSFTRDGGGDTIYF. For the CDR3, the DNA is TGTGCCAGCAGTTTTACCCGGGACGGGGGTGGTGACACCATATATTTT. Combining the CDR3 with reference TRBV28 and TRBJ1-3 gives the whole variable domain DVKVTQSSRYLVKRTGEKVFLECVQDMDHENMFWYRQDPGLGLRLIYFSYDVKMKEKGDIPEGYSVSREKKERFSLILESASTNQTSMYLCASSFTRDGGGDTIYFGEGSWLTVV.

The rearrangement joins TRBV7-8 to TRBJ2-5, with 9 bases aligning to TRBD2. The CDR3 consists of 15 residues. Per germline, CDR1 SGHVS and CDR2 FQNEAQ. The J segment lost 2 bases and the V segment lost 2 bases, leaving 3 bases of the junction unmatched. CDR3 DNA: TGTGCCAGCAGCTTAATGGCGGGGGGGCAAGAGACCCAGTACTTC. This gives the protein CASSLMAGGQETQYF.

A few counts support this clone. This chain links TRBV6-1 with TRBJ2-2; TRBD1 is a possible D gene (6 bases). From germline, CDR1 is MNHNS and CDR2 SASEGT. The CDR3 consists of 15 residues. V lost 11 bases to trimming and J lost 1 base, with 17 bases between them. This CDR3 reads CAGTPNTENTGELFF. Written as DNA, the CDR3 is TGTGCCGGGACACCCAATACAGAGAACACCGGGGAGCTGTTTTTT.

The gene calls are TRBV13 and TRBJ1-3; 7 positions agree with TRBD1. V lost 5 bases to trimming and J lost 0 bases; unmatched junction nucleotides: 7. The V gene's germline CDR1 is PRHDT and CDR2 FYEKMQ (reference sequence). The CDR3 is made up of 16 amino acids. Here the CDR3 DNA reads TGTGCCAGCAGCCTCCAAACAGGGGACTCTGGAAACACCATATATTTT. Residues: CASSLQTGDSGNTIYF.

DNA for the CDR3: TGTGCCAGCAGTCCGGGACACAGCTCCTACGAGCAGTACTTC. Residues: CASSPGHSSYEQYF. This rearrangement joins TRBV7-9 to TRBJ2-7; D is perhaps TRBD1 (6 bases). Germline V CDR1 and CDR2: SEHNR, FQNEAQ (reference sequence). V lost 6 bases and J 0 bases, leaving 12 bases between the germline ends. The CDR3 has 14 amino acids. The full variable domain, rest sourced from reference TRBV7-9 and TRBJ2-7, is DTGVSQNPRHKITKRGQNVTFRCDPISEHNRLYWYRQTLGQGPEFLTYFQNEAQLEKSRLLSDRFSAERPKGSFSTLEIQRTEQGDSAMYLCASSPGHSSYEQYFGPGTRLTVT.

This chain links TRBV15 with TRBJ2-7; the D is unclear. Germline V gene lookup returns CDR1 LNHNV and CDR2 YYDKDF (reference sequence). Between the trimmed V and J ends, which lost 0 bases and 5 bases, there was a span of 8 bases. The CDR3 length is 13 residues. The CDR3 sequence: CATSRDNLNEQYF. The CDR3, as DNA: TGTGCCACCAGCAGAGATAACCTGAACGAGCAGTACTTC.

The gene calls are TRBV18 and TRBJ1-1; the D gene is possibly TRBD1 (6 bases). The CDR3 has 13 amino acids. V was shortened by 3 bases and J by 4 bases, with 9 bases between the two germline ends. Per germline, CDR1 KGHSH and CDR2 LQKENI. The CDR3, as DNA: TGTGCCAGCTCACCCGGACAGCTCACTGAAGCTTTCTTT. Encoded protein: CASSPGQLTEAFF.

The genes are TRBV9 and TRBJ1-2; 9 nucleotides align to TRBD1. Trimming at V came to 2 bases and at J to 2 bases, leaving 4 bases not matched to a gene. This CDR3 spans 15 amino acids. The germline V gene encodes CDR1 SGDLS and CDR2 YYNGEE. The CDR3 here is CASSVNTGGNYGYTF. CDR3 DNA: TGTGCCAGCAGCGTCAATACAGGGGGCAACTATGGCTACACCTTC.

The chain has TRBV4-1 and TRBJ1-2; tentative D call: TRBD1 (5 bases). The ends were cut back, 2 bases at V and 7 bases at J, with 14 bases in the middle. The CDR3 extends over 14 amino acids. CDR1 and CDR2 from the germline V gene are MGHRA and YSYEKL. The DNA for the CDR3 is TGCGCCAGCAGCCAACCGGGGGAGGCAAGTGGCTACACCTTC. Its protein is CASSQPGEASGYTF.

The CDR3 protein is CASSNGYTEAFF. CDR3 nucleotides: TGTGCCAGCAGCAACGGGTACACTGAAGCTTTCTTT. The chain uses TRBV2 and TRBJ1-1; D unclear. Looked up from germline, CDR1 is SNHLY and CDR2 is FYNNEI. V lost 6 bases and J lost 3, with 8 bases in between. CDR3 length: 12 residues.

The chain is built from TRBV11-2 and TRBJ2-7; tentatively, D is TRBD2 (5 bases). Germline V lookup: CDR1 SGHAT, CDR2 FQNNGV. Trimming removed 0 bases at V and 0 bases at J, with 9 bases between. The CDR3 is 15 residues long. The CDR3 nucleotides are TGTGCCAGCAGCTTAGAAGCGCGGGCCTCCTACGAGCAGTACTTC. Amino acid sequence: CASSLEARASYEQYF.

The rearrangement links TRBV6-6 to TRBJ1-1; D gene unclear. The CDR3 spans 13 residues. Germline V gives CDR1 MNHNY, CDR2 SVGAGI (reference sequence). The V end was cut by 2 bases, the J end by 0 bases, with 4 bases between. CDR3 in amino acids: CASSYIMNTEAFF. As DNA, the CDR3 is TGTGCCAGCAGTTACATCATGAACACTGAAGCTTTCTTT.

This chain links TRBV11-2 with TRBJ2-7; 9 positions match TRBD1. V gave up 2 bases and J gave up 2 bases; unmatched junction bases: 4. The CDR3 loop spans 15 amino acids. In germline, CDR1 is SGHAT, CDR2 FQNNGV. Here the CDR3 reads CASSLWTGVAYEQYF. The CDR3 nucleotides read TGTGCCAGCAGCTTATGGACAGGGGTGGCCTACGAGCAGTACTTC.

The chain links TRBV11-2 to TRBJ2-1; tentative D call: TRBD2 (5 bases). V lost 3 bases and J 3 bases, leaving 18 bases between the germline ends. CDR1 and CDR2 (germline): SGHAT, FQNNGV. The CDR3 runs 17 residues. The CDR3 loop reads CASSLGRIEGYYNEQFF. CDR3 coding DNA: TGTGCCAGCAGCTTGGGCCGGATAGAGGGTTACTACAATGAGCAGTTCTTC.

This rearrangement joins TRBV13 to TRBJ2-3, with TRBD1 as a possible D gene (5 bases). Germline values: CDR1 PRHDT, CDR2 FYEKMQ (reference sequence). Trimming took off 3 bases at V and 6 bases at J, with 10 bases between the two ends. This CDR3 is built from 13 residues. CDR3 loop: CASSFPTVDTQYF. CDR3 nucleotides: TGTGCCAGCAGCTTCCCGACAGTCGATACGCAGTATTTT.

The genes are TRBV28 and TRBJ2-7; D unclear. Trimming took 1 base from V and 2 from J, leaving 12 bases between them. The CDR3 loop spans 15 amino acids. Per the germline V gene, CDR1 is MDHEN and CDR2 is SYDVKM. CDR3 nucleotide sequence: TGTGCCAGCAGTTTATTAGGATCGGTTGCCTACGAGCAGTACTTC. Translated, it gives CASSLLGSVAYEQYF.

The chain recombines TRBV18 with TRBJ1-1, with TRBD1 as a possible D gene (5 bases). Trimming pared 6 bases from V and 0 bases from J, leaving 14 bases between. Germline CDR1 reads KGHSH; CDR2 reads LQKENI. The CDR3 has 15 amino acids. This CDR3 reads CASSTGGTLNTEAFF. CDR3 DNA: TGTGCCAGCTCTACCGGGGGGACCCTGAACACTGAAGCTTTCTTT.

The chain couples TRBV6-1 to TRBJ2-7; D is undetermined. The V gene's germline CDR1 is MNHNS and CDR2 SASEGT. This CDR3 spans 16 amino acids. V was shortened by 1 base and J by 4 bases, with 17 bases between the two germline ends. CDR3 nucleotide sequence: TGTGCCAGCAGTGAAGTAAGACTTCTGGCCCTTTACGAGCAGTACTTC. Amino acids: CASSEVRLLALYEQYF.

The gene calls are TRBV7-2 and TRBJ1-6, with TRBD1 as a possible D gene (6 bases). The CDR3 consists of 16 residues. The V gene's germline CDR1 is SGHTA and CDR2 FQGNSA. V lost 5 bases and J 6 bases, leaving 17 bases between the germline ends. CDR3 loop: CASSPWEGDPNSPLHF. The DNA of the CDR3 is TGTGCCAGCAGCCCTTGGGAGGGGGACCCTAATTCACCCCTCCACTTT.

This chain connects TRBV11-1 to TRBJ1-1; the D is unclear. V lost 2 bases and J lost 7, with 8 bases in between. The CDR3 runs to 12 residues. Per germline, CDR1 SGHAT and CDR2 FQDESV (reference sequence). This CDR3 reads CASSLQPNEAFF. In DNA form, the CDR3 reads TGTGCCAGCAGCTTACAGCCAAATGAAGCTTTCTTT.

The chain carries TRBV4-1 and TRBJ2-7, with D tentatively TRBD2 (6 bases). The V end lost 4 bases, the J end lost 0 bases, and 10 bases lay between the germline ends. Germline V gene lookup returns CDR1 MGHRA and CDR2 YSYEKL. This CDR3 spans 14 amino acids. This CDR3 is CASSLTGLSYEQYF. CDR3 coding DNA: TGCGCCAGCAGCCTAACGGGACTCTCCTACGAGCAGTACTTC.

This chain links TRBV27 with TRBJ2-7; D possibly corresponds to TRBD2 (6 bases). With 6 bases removed from V and 2 bases from J, the gap between germline ends came to 17 bases. The germline V gene has CDR1 MNHEY and CDR2 SMNVEV (reference sequence). The CDR3 contains 15 residues. The CDR3: CASSPSRGGTYEQYF. CDR3 coding DNA: TGTGCCAGCAGCCCCTCACGGGGCGGGACCTACGAGCAGTACTTC.

The gene calls are TRBV4-1 and TRBJ1-2; D perhaps matches TRBD1 (6 bases). CDR3 length equals 15 residues. The germline V gene encodes CDR1 MGHRA and CDR2 YSYEKL. V was pared by 1 base and J by 7 bases, with 16 bases between. CDR3 nucleotide sequence: TGCGCCAGCAGCCAAGTGTCGGGGGCGCCAGGTGGCTACACCTTC. Encoded protein: CASSQVSGAPGGYTF.